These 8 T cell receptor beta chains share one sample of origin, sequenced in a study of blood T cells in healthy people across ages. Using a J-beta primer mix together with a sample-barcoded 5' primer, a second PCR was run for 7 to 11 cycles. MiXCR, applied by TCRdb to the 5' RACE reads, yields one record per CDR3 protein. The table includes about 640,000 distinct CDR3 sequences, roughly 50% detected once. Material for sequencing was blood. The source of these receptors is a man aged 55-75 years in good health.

The CDR3 DNA sequence: TGTGCCAGTACCGGGACCCGCGACGGGACCCAGTACTTC. Its translation is CASTGTRDGTQYF. The chain recombines TRBV7-2 with TRBJ2-5; D could derive from TRBD1 or TRBD2 (5 bases each). Trimming left V 9 bases short and J 7 bases short, with 18 bases between. The CDR3 totals 13 residues. CDR1 and CDR2 from the germline V gene are SGHTA and FQGNSA.

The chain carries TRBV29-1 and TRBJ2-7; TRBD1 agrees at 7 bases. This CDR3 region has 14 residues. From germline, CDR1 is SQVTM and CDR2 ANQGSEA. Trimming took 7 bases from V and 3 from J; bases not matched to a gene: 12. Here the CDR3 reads CSARGQFPYYEQYF. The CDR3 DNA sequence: TGCAGCGCCAGGGGACAGTTTCCCTACTACGAGCAGTACTTC.

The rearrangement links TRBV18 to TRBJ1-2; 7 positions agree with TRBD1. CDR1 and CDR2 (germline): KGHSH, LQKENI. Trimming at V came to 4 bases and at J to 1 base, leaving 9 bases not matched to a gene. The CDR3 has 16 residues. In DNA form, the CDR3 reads TGTGCCAGCTCACTTGATCCGGGACAGCTTAACTATGGCTACACCTTC. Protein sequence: CASSLDPGQLNYGYTF.

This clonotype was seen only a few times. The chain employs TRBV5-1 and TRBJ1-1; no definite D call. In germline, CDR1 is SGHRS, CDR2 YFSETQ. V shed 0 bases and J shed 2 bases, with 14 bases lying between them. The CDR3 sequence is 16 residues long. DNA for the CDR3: TGCGCCAGCAGCTTGGCTCCCGGATTACCCAACACTGAAGCTTTCTTT. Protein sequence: CASSLAPGLPNTEAFF.

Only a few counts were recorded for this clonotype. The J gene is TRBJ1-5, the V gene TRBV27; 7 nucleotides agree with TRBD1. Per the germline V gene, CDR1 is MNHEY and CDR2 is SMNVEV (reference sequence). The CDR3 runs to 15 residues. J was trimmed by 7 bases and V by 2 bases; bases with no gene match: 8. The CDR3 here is CASSLGGQGGQPQHF. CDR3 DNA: TGTGCCAGCAGTTTAGGCGGGCAGGGGGGGCAGCCCCAGCATTTT.

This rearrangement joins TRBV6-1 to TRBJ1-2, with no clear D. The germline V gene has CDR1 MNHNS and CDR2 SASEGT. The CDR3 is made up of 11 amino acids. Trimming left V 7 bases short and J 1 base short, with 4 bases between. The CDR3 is CASNVNYGYTF. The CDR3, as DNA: TGTGCCAGCAACGTTAACTATGGCTACACCTTC.

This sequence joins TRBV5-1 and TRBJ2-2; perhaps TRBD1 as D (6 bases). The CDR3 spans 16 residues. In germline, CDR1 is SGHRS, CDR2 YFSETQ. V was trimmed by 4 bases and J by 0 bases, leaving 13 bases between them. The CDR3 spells CASSVRQASNTGELFF. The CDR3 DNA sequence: TGCGCCAGCAGCGTCAGACAGGCTTCGAACACCGGGGAGCTGTTTTTT.

The CDR3 DNA follows: TGTGCCAGCAGCTTGAATAGCGGGAGCTCCTACAATGAGCAGTTCTTC. Translated, it gives CASSLNSGSSYNEQFF. The V and J genes are TRBV7-9 and TRBJ2-1; 9 nucleotides line up with TRBD2. There are 16 residues in the CDR3. The V and J ends lost 3 bases and 0 bases, in that order; junction bases with no gene match: 3. The V gene's germline CDR1 is SEHNR and CDR2 FQNEAQ (reference sequence).